The 13 T cell receptor beta chains presented below share a single source sample, sequenced in a study of OX40 agonist ivuxolimab in advanced cancers. This table comes from immunoSEQ multiplex PCR, and its TCRdb copy is limited to in-frame clones, with some not included. This sample has tens of thousands of clones; 85% occur once, and the top ten carry approximately 48%. The material was CD4+ or CD8+ T cells sorted from blood, obtained in a trial of the OX40 agonist ivuxolimab. These receptors came from an adult with an advanced solid tumor such as melanoma, head and neck, liver or kidney cancer.

The V gene is TRBV6-6, the J gene TRBJ2-7, with D perhaps TRBD2 (6 bases). V shed 0 bases and J shed 7 bases, with 13 bases lying between them. The CDR3 runs to 14 residues. Germline-derived CDR1 and CDR2 are MNHNY and SVGAGI (reference sequence). The CDR3 here is CASSYSMEGEEQYF. CDR3 DNA sequence: TGTGCCAGCAGTTACTCTATGGAGGGAGAGGAGCAGTACTTC.

CDR3 amino acids: CASSDRGGGINQETQYF. The CDR3 DNA reads TGTGCCAGCAGCGACCGAGGGGGGGGAATTAACCAAGAGACCCAGTACTTC. The rearrangement joins TRBV2 to TRBJ2-5, with D tentatively TRBD2 (7 bases). V dropped 6 bases and J dropped 0 bases, with 20 bases sitting between them. In germline, CDR1 is SNHLY, CDR2 FYNNEI. This CDR3 is 17 amino acids long. The full variable domain, in which reference TRBV2 and TRBJ2-5 provide the parts outside the CDR3, is EPEVTQTPSHQVTQMGQEVILRCVPISNHLYFYWYRQILGQKVEFLVSFYNNEISEKSEIFDDQFSVERPDGSNFTLKIRSTKLEDSAMYFCASSDRGGGINQETQYFGPGTRLLVL.

The V call is TRBV18, the J call TRBJ1-3, with D perhaps matching TRBD1 (6 bases). The germline V gene encodes CDR1 KGHSH and CDR2 LQKENI. The ends were cut back, 0 bases at V and 16 bases at J, with 13 bases in the middle. The CDR3 extends over 12 amino acids. The CDR3 nucleotides are TGTGCCAGCTCACCACCCGGGGGCCCGACGTATTTT. The encoded protein is CASSPPGGPTYF.

This clone was picked up a small number of times. The gene calls are TRBV19 and TRBJ2-7; tentatively, D is TRBD1 (6 bases). CDR1 LNHDA and CDR2 SQIVND come from the germline V gene (reference sequence). Trimming removed 3 bases at V and 3 bases at J, with 9 bases between. The CDR3 extends over 13 amino acids. The CDR3 coding sequence is TGTGCCAGTAGTATGACAGGCGGCTACGAGCAGTACTTC. Translating it yields CASSMTGGYEQYF.

The chain is built from TRBV29-1 and TRBJ2-7; D perhaps matches TRBD1 (5 bases). Germline V gives CDR1 SQVTM, CDR2 ANQGSEA. Trimming left V 4 bases short and J 6 bases short, with 10 bases between. This CDR3 has 11 amino acids. In DNA form, the CDR3 reads TGCAGCGTTGGAGCAGGGTCCGAGCAGTACTTC. Protein: CSVGAGSEQYF.

This chain links TRBV28 with TRBJ1-5, with 7 bases lining up with TRBD1. Germline assignment: CDR1 MDHEN and CDR2 SYDVKM. This CDR3 is built from 15 residues. With 6 bases clipped from V and 6 bases from J, the junction kept 11 bases outside the gene matches. This CDR3 reads CASSFDRESLQPQHF. The CDR3 coding sequence is TGTGCCAGCAGCTTTGACAGGGAATCCCTTCAGCCCCAGCATTTT.

The V gene is TRBV28, the J gene TRBJ1-1; unclear D gene. CDR1 is MDHEN and CDR2 is SYDVKM in the germline V gene. The CDR3 has 13 residues. The V end lost 3 bases, the J end lost 4 bases, and 9 bases lay between the germline ends. The CDR3 coding sequence is TGTGCCAGCAGTTTGGTAGATCGCACTGAAGCTTTCTTT. This encodes CASSLVDRTEAFF.

The genes are TRBV6-6 and TRBJ1-1, with D uncertain. V was clipped by 0 bases and J by 1 base, with 6 bases between them. The CDR3 loop spans 14 amino acids. From germline, CDR1 is MNHNY and CDR2 SVGAGI (reference sequence). The CDR3 DNA is TGTGCCAGCAGTTACTCGATGGGGAACACTGAAGCTTTCTTT. Amino acids: CASSYSMGNTEAFF.

This rearrangement joins TRBV9 to TRBJ1-1; D may be TRBD1 (6 bases). This CDR3 has 16 residues. The germline V gene encodes CDR1 SGDLS and CDR2 YYNGEE. The ends were cut back, 4 bases at V and 1 base at J, with 17 bases in the middle. This CDR3 reads CASSSQGGPPNTEAFF. CDR3 in DNA: TGTGCCAGCAGCTCACAGGGTGGTCCACCGAACACTGAAGCTTTCTTT.

J is TRBJ2-1 and V is TRBV27; D is perhaps TRBD2 (7 bases). This CDR3 region has 16 residues. Trimming pared 6 bases from V and 2 bases from J, leaving 17 bases between. The germline CDR1 and CDR2 sequences are MNHEY and SMNVEV (reference sequence). DNA of the CDR3: TGTGCCAGCAGCGTCGGGGGGCCGGGACCCTACAATGAGCAGTTCTTC. This codes for CASSVGGPGPYNEQFF.

The chain links TRBV9 to TRBJ2-1, with TRBD1 matching 7 bases. The germline CDR1 and CDR2 sequences are SGDLS and YYNGEE. This CDR3 is built from 15 residues. Germline trimming cut 3 bases from V and 10 bases from J; bases unmatched to any gene: 13. The CDR3 sequence is CASSERGLVPSEQFF. In DNA, the CDR3 is TGTGCCAGCAGCGAGAGGGGGCTTGTGCCCAGCGAGCAGTTCTTC. The variable domain in full, with the rest retrieved from reference TRBV9 and TRBJ2-1, is DSGVTQTPKHLITATGQRVTLRCSPRSGDLSVYWYQQSLDQGLQFLIQYYNGEERAKGNILERFSAQQFPDLHSELNLSSLELGDSALYFCASSERGLVPSEQFFGPGTRLTVL.

The V gene is TRBV10-1, the J gene TRBJ1-2, with D unclear. The CDR3 runs 14 residues. CDR1 WNHNN and CDR2 SYGVQD come from the germline V gene (reference sequence). V dropped 2 bases and J dropped 3 bases, with 10 bases sitting between them. The CDR3 reads CASSEASGDYGYTF. CDR3 DNA sequence: TGCGCCAGCAGTGAGGCATCCGGGGACTATGGCTACACCTTC.

The V and J genes are TRBV7-9 and TRBJ2-2; no definite D call. Germline V gene lookup returns CDR1 SEHNR and CDR2 FQNEAQ (reference sequence). V gave up 6 bases and J gave up 6 bases, with 14 bases separating them. This CDR3 is built from 14 residues. The CDR3 loop is CASSPPARSGELFF. CDR3 in DNA: TGTGCCAGCAGTCCTCCCGCCAGGTCCGGGGAGCTGTTTTTT. Drawing the rest from reference TRBV7-9 and TRBJ2-2, the complete variable domain is DTGVSQNPRHKITKRGQNVTFRCDPISEHNRLYWYRQTLGQGPEFLTYFQNEAQLEKSRLLSDRFSAERPKGSFSTLEIQRTEQGDSAMYLCASSPPARSGELFFGEGSRLTVL.